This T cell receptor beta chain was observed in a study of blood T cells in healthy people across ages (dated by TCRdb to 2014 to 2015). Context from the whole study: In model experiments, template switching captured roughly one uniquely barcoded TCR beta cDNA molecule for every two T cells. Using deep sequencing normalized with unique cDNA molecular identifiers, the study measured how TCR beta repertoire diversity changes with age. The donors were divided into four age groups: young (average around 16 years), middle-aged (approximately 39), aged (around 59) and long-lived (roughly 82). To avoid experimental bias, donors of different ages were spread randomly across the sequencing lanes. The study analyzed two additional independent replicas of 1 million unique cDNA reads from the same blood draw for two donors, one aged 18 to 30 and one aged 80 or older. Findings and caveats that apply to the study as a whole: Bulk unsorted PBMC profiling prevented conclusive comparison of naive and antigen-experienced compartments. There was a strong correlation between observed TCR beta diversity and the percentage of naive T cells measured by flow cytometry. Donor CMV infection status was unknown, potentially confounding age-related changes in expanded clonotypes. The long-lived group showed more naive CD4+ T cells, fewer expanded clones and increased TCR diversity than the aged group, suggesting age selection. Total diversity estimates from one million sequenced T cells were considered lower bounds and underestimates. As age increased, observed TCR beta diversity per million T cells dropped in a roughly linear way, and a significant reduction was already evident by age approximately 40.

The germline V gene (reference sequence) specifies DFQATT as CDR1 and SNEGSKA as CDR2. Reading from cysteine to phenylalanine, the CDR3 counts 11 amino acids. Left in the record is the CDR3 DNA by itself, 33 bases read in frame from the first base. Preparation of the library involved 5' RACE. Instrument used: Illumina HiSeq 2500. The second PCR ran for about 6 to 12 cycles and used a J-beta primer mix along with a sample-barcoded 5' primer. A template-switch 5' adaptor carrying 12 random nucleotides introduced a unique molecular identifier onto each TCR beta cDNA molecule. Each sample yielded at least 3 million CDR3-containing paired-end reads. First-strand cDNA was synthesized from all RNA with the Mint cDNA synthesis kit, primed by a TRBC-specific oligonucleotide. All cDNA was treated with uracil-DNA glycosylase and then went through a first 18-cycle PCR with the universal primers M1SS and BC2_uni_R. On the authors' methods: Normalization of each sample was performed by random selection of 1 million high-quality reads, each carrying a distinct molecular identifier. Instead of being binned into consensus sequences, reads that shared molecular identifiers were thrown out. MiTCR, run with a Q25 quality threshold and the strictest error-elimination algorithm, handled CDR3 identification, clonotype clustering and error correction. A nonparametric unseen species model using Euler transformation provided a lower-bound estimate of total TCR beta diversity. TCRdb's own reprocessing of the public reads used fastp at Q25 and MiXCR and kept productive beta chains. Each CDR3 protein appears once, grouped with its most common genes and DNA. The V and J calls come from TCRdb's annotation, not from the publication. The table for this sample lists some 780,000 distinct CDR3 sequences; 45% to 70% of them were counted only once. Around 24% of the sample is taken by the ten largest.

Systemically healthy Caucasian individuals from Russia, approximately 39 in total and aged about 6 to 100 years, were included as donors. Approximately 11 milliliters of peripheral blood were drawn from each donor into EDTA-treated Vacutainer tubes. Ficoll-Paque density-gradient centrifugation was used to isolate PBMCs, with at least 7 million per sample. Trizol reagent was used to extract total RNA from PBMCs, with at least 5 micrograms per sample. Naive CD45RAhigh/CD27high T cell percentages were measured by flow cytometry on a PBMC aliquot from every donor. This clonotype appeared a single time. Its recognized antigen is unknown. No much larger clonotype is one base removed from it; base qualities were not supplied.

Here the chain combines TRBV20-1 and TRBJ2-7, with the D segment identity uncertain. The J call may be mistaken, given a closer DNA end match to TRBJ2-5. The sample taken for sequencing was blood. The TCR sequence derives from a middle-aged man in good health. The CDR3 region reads CSAPSYETQYF. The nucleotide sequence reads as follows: TGCAGTGCCCCATCGTATGAGACCCAGTACTTC.